A selection of T cell receptor beta chains follows, all from one sample in a study of shared clonotypes between healthy human individuals. Produced via immunoSEQ multiplex PCR; TCRdb's table is partial and in-frame only. The sample has a few million clones, approximately 90% seen once. The material sequenced was naive CD4+ T cells sorted from blood. The receptors here all came from a man in his late teens or twenties in good health. Each CDR3 is given with its conserved first and last residue. Fields, in order: J gene, D gene, V gene, clone size, CDR3 DNA, CDR3 protein. The D gene is left open where the match is weak. Rows may omit the clone size; those that give it use once, few, many or a size class.

TRBJ2-3,.,TRBV11-2,.,TGTGCCAGCAGCTTACGGGGAGAAGATACGCAGTATTTT,CASSLRGEDTQYF
TRBJ1-3,.,TRBV7-2,.,TGTGCCAGCAGCTCTTTAGGGGGGCGCAACTGGAGGGACACCATATATTTT,CASSSLGGRNWRDTIYF
TRBJ2-1,.,TRBV7-8,.,TGTGCCAGCAGCCTTACGGACCGTGAGCAGTTCTTC,CASSLTDREQFF
TRBJ1-6,.,TRBV11-2,.,TGTGCCAGCAGCTTAGTCAGGGGAGGTCTGTATAATTCACCCCTCCACTTT,CASSLVRGGLYNSPLHF
TRBJ1-2,.,TRBV7-9,.,TGTGCCAGCAGCTTAGATGTCCCTTGGTATGGCTACACCTTC,CASSLDVPWYGYTF
TRBJ1-5,.,TRBV10-1,few,TGCGCCAGCAGTGAGGGCCTAAATCAGCCCCAGCATTTT,CASSEGLNQPQHF
TRBJ2-7,TRBD1,TRBV30,.,TGTGCCTGGAGTGCCGACGGGACAGGGGGACCCTACGAGCAGTACTTC,CAWSADGTGGPYEQYF
TRBJ2-1,TRBD2,TRBV4-3,.,TGCGCCAGCAGCCAAGATCTCTCTTCCGGCGGGAGCTACAATGAGCAGTTCTTC,CASSQDLSSGGSYNEQFF
TRBJ2-7,.,TRBV6-1,.,TGTGCCAGCACAGGGACTCGGCAGACCTACGAGCAGTACTTC,CASTGTRQTYEQYF
TRBJ2-3,.,TRBV4-3,.,TGCGCCAGCAGCCAAGATATTCGTGATACGCAGTATTTT,CASSQDIRDTQYF
TRBJ2-4,TRBD1,TRBV5-1,once,TGCGCCAGCAGCTTGAGACAGGGTTTGTCGGACATTCAGTACTTC,CASSLRQGLSDIQYF
TRBJ2-6,.,TRBV6-1,once,TGTGCCAGCAGTGAAGCGCCAGGGGTCGGGTCCGTCCTGACTTTC,CASSEAPGVGSVLTF
TRBJ2-1,.,TRBV5-1,.,TGCGCCAGCAGCGCCGGACGAGGGCAGGGGAGTTCTAATGAGCAGTTCTTC,CASSAGRGQGSSNEQFF
TRBJ1-1,.,TRBV30,.,TGTGCCTGGAGCGATGAGGCTGAAGCTTTCTTT,CAWSDEAEAFF
TRBJ2-7,.,TRBV10-3,.,TGTGCCATCAAGCGAGCGGAGGACTCCTACGAGCAGTACTTC,CAIKRAEDSYEQYF
TRBJ1-2,.,TRBV7-2,.,TGTGCCAGCAGCGCCGGCATGGTCAATCGCCCCTCAAGGTATGGCTACACCTTC,CASSAGMVNRPSRYGYTF
TRBJ1-1,.,TRBV30,once,TGTGCCTGGAGTACAGGAGTGAACACTGAAGCTTTCTTT,CAWSTGVNTEAFF
TRBJ2-4,.,TRBV5-8,.,TGTGCCAGCAGCTTGGGGGGCACGCTTGGGGACATTCAGTACTTC,CASSLGGTLGDIQYF
TRBJ2-5,TRBD2,TRBV27,.,TGTGCCAGCAGTTTAGGGCGGGGGGTTGGCCAAGAGACCCAGTACTTC,CASSLGRGVGQETQYF
TRBJ2-2,.,TRBV6-8,few,TGTGCCAGCAGTTACCCGAGGGGAGTTGGGTTAACCGGGGAGCTGTTTTTT,CASSYPRGVGLTGELFF
TRBJ2-7,TRBD1,TRBV29-1,.,TGCAGCGCCGGACAGGCCTACGAGCAGTACTTC,CSAGQAYEQYF
TRBJ1-2,.,TRBV6-5,few,TGTGCCAGCAGTTCCGCCTCTGCAGGGTCCTATGGCTACACCTTC,CASSSASAGSYGYTF
TRBJ2-1,TRBD2,TRBV18,.,TGTGCCAGCTCACCAGCTAGCGGGGGCAATGAGCAGTTCTTC,CASSPASGGNEQFF
TRBJ1-1,.,TRBV2,few,TGTGCCAGCAGTGAAGCTAGGACAGCGAACACTGAAGCTTTCTTT,CASSEARTANTEAFF
TRBJ2-7,.,TRBV7-2,.,TGTGCCAGCAGCCGGGACCGTAGCTCCTACGAGCAGTACTTC,CASSRDRSSYEQYF
TRBJ2-7,.,TRBV2,.,TGTGCCAGCAGGGCAGGGCTATCCCCTTCCGAGCAGTACTTC,CASRAGLSPSEQYF
TRBJ1-2,.,TRBV7-9,.,TGTGCCAGCAGCTCCCGGGGGAAGGACCCCTATGGCTACACCTTC,CASSSRGKDPYGYTF
TRBJ2-4,TRBD1,TRBV5-8,.,TGTGCCAGCAGACGGACAGGGGGCCCCAAAAACATTCAGTACTTC,CASRRTGGPKNIQYF
TRBJ1-1,.,TRBV7-3,.,TGTGCCAGCAGCGGAGGCGGCACTGAAGCTTTCTTT,CASSGGGTEAFF
TRBJ1-2,TRBD1,TRBV7-9,.,TGTGCCAGCAGCTTTAGTCAAGGGACAGGGAATGGCTACACCTTC,CASSFSQGTGNGYTF
TRBJ2-7,.,TRBV6-6,.,TGTGCCAGCAGTTACTCGGGTTCCTCCTACGAGCAGTACTTC,CASSYSGSSYEQYF
TRBJ2-7,.,TRBV18,.,TGTGCCAGCTGTCTGGGACCTGGGGCGGGCGAGCAGTACTTC,CASCLGPGAGEQYF
TRBJ2-6,.,TRBV2,.,TGTGCCAGCAGTGAACGAGACAGCTCTACTGGGGCCAACGTCCTGACTTTC,CASSERDSSTGANVLTF
TRBJ2-7,TRBD1,TRBV5-1,.,TGCGCCAGCAGAGCTAGACAGGGGAACTACGAGCAGTACTTC,CASRARQGNYEQYF
TRBJ2-1,.,TRBV4-1,.,TGCGCCAGCAGCCAAGATGGGGGAGCCTCCTACAATGAGCAGTTCTTC,CASSQDGGASYNEQFF
TRBJ1-2,TRBD1,TRBV6-1,.,TGTGCCAGCAGCCCGGGACAGGGGGTAACTGGCTACACCTTC,CASSPGQGVTGYTF